Listed here is a single T cell receptor (beta chain). The target of this receptor is not known. Nothing much larger sits one base from this clone, and base qualities are not available. Each PCR received spiked-in synthetic TCR analog templates so that absolute template abundance could be estimated from read counts. The immunoSEQ assay used bias-controlled V and J gene primers to amplify TCRbeta CDR3 regions from genomic DNA. Sequencing of rearranged TCRbeta segments was performed at approximately 20X coverage. Turning to the authors' computational methods: Sequencing errors were corrected by clustering and CDR3s were annotated against IMGT to assign V, D and J genes. Downstream analyses used only productive TCRbeta rearrangements, leaving out any out-of-frame or stop-codon sequences. Clonality was calculated as one minus the Shannon entropy normalized by the log of the number of unique productive sequences. Fisher's exact test with Benjamini-Hochberg correction, using a cutoff of adjusted p below 0.01, was how clones that differed between time points or between blood and tumor were identified. Entries here come from immuneACCESS through TCRdb and include only in-frame sequences with V and J called. Some clones fail to appear in such tables; in the studies checked, an unresolved V gene covers under half of the shortfall, and the cause of the remainder is unknown. D and trimming were read from the DNA, whereas the V and J calls and clone size are those reported in that table. This sample lists approximately 94,000 clones; 87% were detected once. Of the sample, 1.5% to 2% is held by the ten largest clones.

The germline V gene supplies CDR1 MNHNS and CDR2 SASEGT. Compared with germline, V lacks 1 base and J lacks 2 bases; bases without a gene match: 7. The CDR3 numbers 17 residues from cysteine through phenylalanine. Only the CDR3 part of the read is kept: 51 bases, read in frame from the first base. The data are from a study of PD-L1 blockade in urothelial cancer (dated by TCRdb to about 2017). Context from the whole study: Therapy was started in the mid-2010s for all patients, and atezolizumab 1,200 mg was administered intravenously every 3 weeks. About 85% of the roughly 29 patients were males with bladder-origin urothelial cancer, and about 65% of the roughly 30 reported a prior smoking history. In the same patients, whole exome sequencing and RNA sequencing of pretreatment tumors were performed in addition to TCR sequencing. Just over 28 patients had pretreatment blood TCR-seq, 24 had at least one posttreatment blood collection, and 24 had tumor TCR-seq. The study, an exploratory multi-omic analysis, examined somatic, immune and clinical correlates of response to PD-L1 blockade with atezolizumab in urothelial cancer. Blood samples gave a median of about 130,000 T cells and 82,636 unique TCRs, with a median clonality of about 0.078. Pretreatment tumor samples and matched peripheral blood, collected serially before and after atezolizumab treatment, underwent TCR sequencing. An ECOG performance status of 0 or 1 was recorded for the patients, and 0 to 3 prior chemotherapy regimens had been received by the patients. Durable clinical benefit was achieved by nine patients but not by the remaining 20. Durable clinical benefit was defined as progression-free survival longer than 6 months, and TCR features were also tested against progression-free and overall survival. Blood samples were analyzed 3 weeks after the start of treatment (second dose) and 6 weeks after the start of treatment.

The time point label here, explained by the study, means: pretreatment peripheral blood. The cohort comprised 25 to 30 patients with locally advanced or metastatic urothelial carcinoma treated at Memorial Sloan Kettering on a trial protocol. Peripheral blood mononuclear cells were collected from each patient pretreatment and during treatment, giving between 1 and 8 total time points per patient. The Qiagen DNeasy Blood extraction kit was used to purify genomic DNA from total PBMCs and from tumor samples. PBMCs were collected pretreatment and during treatment, and were isolated and stored as previously described. General study outcomes and caveats: Greater expansion of tumor-associated TCR clones in peripheral blood 3 weeks after the start of treatment was observed in patients with durable benefit (n of about 24, p = 0.022). Improved progression-free and overall survival was found to be associated with pretreatment peripheral blood TCR clonality below the median. Small sample size (n of about 30) and many exploratory analyses mean the results are intended to be hypothesis-generating.

The chain couples TRBV6-1 to TRBJ2-5; 10 central bases correspond to TRBD2. This TCR came from a man aged 60 to 75 with urothelial cancer. The material was PBMCs, obtained around atezolizumab (anti-PD-L1) treatment. The DNA is as follows: TGTGCCAGCAGTGAAGGATCAGCGGGGGGGCATCAAGAGACCCAGTACTTC. The encoded protein is CASSEGSAGGHQETQYF.